This TCR beta chain was sequenced during a study of blood T cells in healthy people across ages. Germline V lookup: CDR1 DFQATT, CDR2 SNEGSKA (reference sequence). The CDR3 is made up of 15 amino acids. Trimming took 5 bases from V and 1 from J; bases not matched to a gene: 7. On this clonotype: Antigen specificity is unknown.

Total RNA extraction produced at least 6 micrograms (per sample) for the study. It was with a sample-barcoded 5' primer and a J-beta primer mix that a second PCR of roughly 7 to 12 cycles was run. Sequencing yielded, for each sample, at least 2.5 million paired-end reads carrying CDR3. From the 5' RACE reads, TCRdb called clonotypes with MiXCR, one entry per CDR3 protein. Here the sample spans 2 million or so distinct CDR3 sequences, 40% to 55% being singletons. Study-wide findings and caveats: Versus aged donors, long-lived donors had higher diversity and more naive CD4+ cells. Naive and antigen-experienced cells could not be conclusively compared, given unsorted PBMCs.

The rearrangement links TRBV20-1 to TRBJ2-5; 10 bases map to TRBD2. This TCR derives from a woman between 40 and 55 years old in good health. Sequenced input: blood. The CDR3 spells CSAQTSGAPQETQYF. CDR3 coding DNA: TGCAGTGCTCAAACTAGCGGGGCGCCCCAAGAGACCCAGTACTTC.